The clone carrying this T cell receptor (beta chain) was detected only a few times. The data are from a study of blood T cells in healthy people across ages. The donors, all healthy, were Caucasians living in Russia, aged roughly 6 to 100. Each sample yielded at least 7 million isolated PBMCs. With each sample, at least 5 micrograms of total RNA were extracted. The use of a sample-barcoded 5' primer and a J-beta primer mix characterized a second PCR of about 7 to 12 cycles. A tag from a template-switch adaptor with 12 random nucleotides marked each cDNA molecule. Each CDR3 protein is one row after TCRdb ran MiXCR on the 5' RACE reads. The data hold 1 million or so distinct CDR3 sequences, with around 43% observed a single time. The V gene's germline CDR1 is LGHNA and CDR2 YNFKEQ. Trimming cost V 1 base and J 8 bases, with 20 bases left between them. This CDR3 comprises 16 residues.

This TCR came from a woman between 55 and 75 years old in good health. Input material: blood. The rearrangement joins TRBV4-2 to TRBJ1-2, with no clear D. In nucleotides, the CDR3 is TGTGCCAGCAGCCAAGTAGCGAGCCTGGAAACGGACGGCTACACCTTC. Residues: CASSQVASLETDGYTF.